Described below is a single T cell receptor (beta chain) sequence and its context. Its cognate antigen is unknown. CDR1 is SGHTA, CDR2 FQGNSA, per germline. Trimming removed 5 bases from V and 7 bases from J; junction bases left unmatched: 12. CDR3 size: 15 residues. TCRdb processed the reads anew with MiXCR; each CDR3 protein has one entry. The table includes about 570,000 distinct CDR3 sequences, roughly 43% detected once. This entry is derived from a study of T cell repertoires in cytomegalovirus infection. At the level of the study: Selected CMV epitopes included recently identified HLA-C-restricted ones as well as well-studied HLA-B-restricted ones. It can be stated that public TCR beta signatures indicated CMV infection as well as a matching HLA type.

Findings of the study overall: Summed frequency of public TCR beta families distinguished CMV carriers with the relevant HLA. CMV-specific HLA-C-restricted TCR beta clonotypes dominated the ex vivo response.

The sequence came from a human donor in good health (CMV status not recorded). Some clones in this sample may be carry-over from other donors' samples. Sequencing used cultured PBMCs, obtained from culture after CMV antigen stimulation. The chain uses TRBV7-2 and TRBJ1-2; TRBD1 matches 8 bases. CDR3 nucleotides: TGTGCCAGCAGCCCCAGGGACAGGTCACACGTTGGCTACACCTTC. It codes for CASSPRDRSHVGYTF.